Listed below are T cell receptor beta chains from one sample, sequenced in a study of shared clonotypes between healthy human individuals. TCRdb's table, derived via immunoSEQ multiplex PCR, lists solely in-frame clones and lacks some. The table lists millions of clones, approximately 94% of them singletons. Sequencing was done on a sample of naive CD8+ T cells sorted from blood. Every receptor here comes from a man younger than 30 in good health. Each CDR3 is given with its conserved first and last residue. The D gene is left open where the match is weak. Clone size is not always given. Where it is, it says once, few, many or a class for expanded clones.

clone size	V gene	D gene	J gene	CDR3 protein	CDR3 DNA
.	TRBV7-9	TRBD1	TRBJ1-6	CASSLVGTGDSPLHF	TGTGCCAGCAGCTTAGTCGGGACAGGGGATTCACCCCTCCACTTT
.	TRBV28	.	TRBJ2-7	CASSSGYEQYF	TGTGCCAGCAGTTCGGGCTACGAGCAGTACTTC
.	TRBV9	.	TRBJ2-7	CASSVGGSLYEQYF	TGTGCCAGCAGCGTGGGGGGTTCCCTCTACGAGCAGTACTTC
once	TRBV11-2	TRBD2	TRBJ2-2	CASSLPGGSPGELFF	TGTGCCAGCAGCCTGCCTGGCGGGAGCCCCGGGGAGCTGTTTTTT
.	TRBV15	.	TRBJ1-3	CATSRDDPGYSGNTIYF	TGTGCCACCAGCAGAGATGATCCGGGGTACTCTGGAAACACCATATATTTT
.	TRBV7-9	.	TRBJ2-7	CASSLVGSLTYEQYF	TGTGCCAGCAGCTTGGTTGGCAGTCTAACCTACGAGCAGTACTTC
.	TRBV7-3	TRBD1	TRBJ1-4	CASSRDRGRSDEKLFF	TGTGCCAGCAGCCGGGACAGGGGGCGCTCGGATGAAAAACTGTTTTTT
.	TRBV13	.	TRBJ1-2	CASSLKKVNGYGYTF	TGTGCCAGCAGCTTAAAGAAGGTTAACGGTTATGGCTACACCTTC
.	TRBV2	.	TRBJ2-3	CASSTVSPADTQYF	TGTGCCAGCAGTACTGTTTCACCCGCAGATACGCAGTATTTT
.	TRBV5-1	.	TRBJ1-1	CASSLDRVLSAEAFF	TGCGCCAGCAGCTTGGATAGGGTCCTTAGCGCTGAAGCTTTCTTT
.	TRBV28	TRBD1	TRBJ2-5	CASRSPMDRGQETQYF	TGTGCCAGCAGATCTCCAATGGACAGGGGGCAAGAGACCCAGTACTTC
.	TRBV11-2	.	TRBJ1-1	CASSLVGGEAFF	TGTGCCAGCAGCTTGGTTGGGGGTGAAGCTTTCTTT
.	TRBV5-8	TRBD1	TRBJ1-2	CASTLTGQEYYGYTF	TGTGCCAGCACCCTAACCGGACAGGAGTACTATGGCTACACCTTC
.	TRBV4-1	TRBD2	TRBJ2-7	CASSQEGGFTSGYYEQYF	TGCGCCAGCAGCCAAGAAGGAGGATTCACTAGCGGGTACTACGAGCAGTACTTC
.	TRBV6-1	TRBD2	TRBJ2-7	CASRASGDYEQYF	TGTGCCAGCAGGGCAAGCGGGGATTACGAGCAGTACTTC
once	TRBV5-5	.	TRBJ2-1	CASSHGVSSYNEQFF	TGTGCCAGCAGTCACGGGGTTAGCTCCTACAATGAGCAGTTCTTC
.	TRBV6-5	TRBD1	TRBJ1-2	CASRSMQGARGYTF	TGTGCCAGCAGGTCGATGCAGGGGGCGAGAGGCTACACCTTC